This TCR beta chain was sequenced during a study of blood T cell repertoires in COVID-19. Background on the study: Acute and convalescent COVID-19 samples came from the United States, Italy and Spain.

The table lists this clone with a count of one. Per the study methods: Nucleated cell number was recorded as an estimate derived from reference gene primer amplification. Using immunoSEQ multiplex PCR, the repertoire was profiled, and TCRdb retains in-frame clones only, with some absent. V and J calls and clone size are copied from that table; D and trimming were computed from the DNA. Of around 150,000 clones listed, around four fifths were seen once; the top ten hold approximately 5.3%. CDR1 is LNHNV and CDR2 is YYDKDF in the germline V gene (reference sequence). Between the trimmed V and J ends, which lost 1 base and 4 bases, there was a span of 13 bases. The CDR3 is 15 residues long. Participant-reported clinical history was the basis for cohort assignment. Someone with COVID-19 had been met by exposed participants within 2 weeks before study entry.

Sequenced: PBMCs or T cells enriched from blood (not recorded which). This chain connects TRBV15 to TRBJ1-1; D perhaps matches TRBD1 (5 bases). The TCR sequence derives from a man between 65 and 79 years old who had been exposed to COVID-19. CDR3 DNA: TGTGCCACCAGCAGAGGGGTAGGGGATTTCACTGAAGCTTTCTTT. Amino acids: CATSRGVGDFTEAFF.